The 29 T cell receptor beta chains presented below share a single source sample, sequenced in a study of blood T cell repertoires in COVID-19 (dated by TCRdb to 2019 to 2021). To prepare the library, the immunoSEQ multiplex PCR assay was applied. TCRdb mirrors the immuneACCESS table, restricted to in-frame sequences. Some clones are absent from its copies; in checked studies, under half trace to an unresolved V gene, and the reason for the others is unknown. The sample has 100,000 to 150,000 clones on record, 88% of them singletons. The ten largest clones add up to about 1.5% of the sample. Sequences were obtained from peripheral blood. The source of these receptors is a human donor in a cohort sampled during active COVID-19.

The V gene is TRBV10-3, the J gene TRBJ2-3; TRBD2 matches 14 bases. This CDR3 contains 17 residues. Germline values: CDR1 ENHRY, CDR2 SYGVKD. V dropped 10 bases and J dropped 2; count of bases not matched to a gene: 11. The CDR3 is CATHHPGLAGVTDTQYF. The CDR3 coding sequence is TGTGCCACCCACCACCCGGGACTAGCGGGGGTCACAGATACGCAGTATTTT.

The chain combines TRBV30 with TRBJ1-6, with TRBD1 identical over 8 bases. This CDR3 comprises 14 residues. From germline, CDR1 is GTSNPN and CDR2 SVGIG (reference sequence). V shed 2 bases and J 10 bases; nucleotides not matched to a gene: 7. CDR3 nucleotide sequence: TGTGCCTGGAGTATAGGACAGGGAGGCTCACCCCTCCACTTT. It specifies CAWSIGQGGSPLHF. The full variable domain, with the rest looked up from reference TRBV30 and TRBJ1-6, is SQTIHQWPATLVQPVGSPLSLECTVEGTSNPNLYWYRQAAGRGLQLLFYSVGIGQISSEVPQNLSASRPQDRQFILSSKKLLLSDSGFYLCAWSIGQGGSPLHFGNGTRLTVT.

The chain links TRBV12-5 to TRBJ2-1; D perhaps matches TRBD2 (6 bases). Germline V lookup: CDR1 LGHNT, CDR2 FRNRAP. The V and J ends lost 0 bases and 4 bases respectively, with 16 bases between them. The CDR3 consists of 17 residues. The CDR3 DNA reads TGTGCTAGTGGTTTGGTTCACGGGGGAGTTCTATACAATGAGCAGTTCTTC. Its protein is CASGLVHGGVLYNEQFF.

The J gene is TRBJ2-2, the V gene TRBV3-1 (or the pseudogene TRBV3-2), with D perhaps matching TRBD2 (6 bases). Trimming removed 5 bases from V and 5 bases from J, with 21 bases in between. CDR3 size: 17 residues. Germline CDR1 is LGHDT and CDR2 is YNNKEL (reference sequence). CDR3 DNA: TGTGCCAGCAGCAACCCCGGGACTTTTGGTGGGACCGGGGAGCTGTTTTTT. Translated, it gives CASSNPGTFGGTGELFF.

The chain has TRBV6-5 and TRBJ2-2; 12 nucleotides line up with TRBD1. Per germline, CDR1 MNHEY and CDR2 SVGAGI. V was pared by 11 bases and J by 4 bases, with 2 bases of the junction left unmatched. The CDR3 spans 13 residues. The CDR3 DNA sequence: TGTGCCGGGGACAGGGGGCTCACCGGGGAGCTGTTTTTT. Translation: CAGDRGLTGELFF.

CDR3 coding DNA: TGTGCCAGCAGACAAACGTTTAGCGGAGGGATGGAGACCCAGTACTTC. Translated: CASRQTFSGGMETQYF. The chain joins TRBV7-9 to TRBJ2-5; maybe TRBD2 (6 bases). Germline V gene sequence: CDR1 SEHNR, CDR2 FQNEAQ (reference sequence). V was shortened by 6 bases and J by 5 bases, with 22 bases between the two germline ends. The CDR3 covers 16 residues. The variable domain in full, with the rest retrieved from reference TRBV7-9 and TRBJ2-5, is DTGVSQNPRHKITKRGQNVTFRCDPISEHNRLYWYRQTLGQGPEFLTYFQNEAQLEKSRLLSDRFSAERPKGSFSTLEIQRTEQGDSAMYLCASRQTFSGGMETQYFGPGTRLLVL.

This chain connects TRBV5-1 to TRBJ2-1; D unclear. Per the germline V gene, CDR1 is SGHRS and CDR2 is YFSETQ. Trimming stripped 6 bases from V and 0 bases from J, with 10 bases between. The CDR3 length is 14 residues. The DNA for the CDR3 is TGCGCCAGCACCACGACTTCCTCCTACAATGAGCAGTTCTTC. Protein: CASTTTSSYNEQFF.

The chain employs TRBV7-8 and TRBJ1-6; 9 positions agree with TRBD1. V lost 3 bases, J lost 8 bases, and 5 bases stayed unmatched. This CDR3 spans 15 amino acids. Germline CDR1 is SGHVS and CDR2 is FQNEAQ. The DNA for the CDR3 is TGTGCCAGCAGCTTGGCGGGACAGGGTTATTCACCCCTCCACTTT. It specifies CASSLAGQGYSPLHF.

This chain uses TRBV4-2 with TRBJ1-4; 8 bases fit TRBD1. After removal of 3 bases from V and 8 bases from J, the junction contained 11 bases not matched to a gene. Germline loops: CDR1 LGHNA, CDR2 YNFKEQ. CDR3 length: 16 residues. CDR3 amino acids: CASSHVTQGEGEKLFF. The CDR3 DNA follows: TGTGCCAGCAGCCATGTAACACAGGGGGAAGGGGAAAAACTGTTTTTT.

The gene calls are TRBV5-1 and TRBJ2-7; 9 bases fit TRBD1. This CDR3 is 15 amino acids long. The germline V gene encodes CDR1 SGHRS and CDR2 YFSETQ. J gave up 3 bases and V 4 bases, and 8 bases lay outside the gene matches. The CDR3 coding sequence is TGCGCCAGCAGCCCCGCCGGGACAGGGTTCTACGAGCAGTACTTC. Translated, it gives CASSPAGTGFYEQYF. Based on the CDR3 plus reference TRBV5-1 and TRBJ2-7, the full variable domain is KAGVTQTPRYLIKTRGQQVTLSCSPISGHRSVSWYQQTPGQGLQFLFEYFSETQRNKGNFPGRFSGRQFSNSRSEMNVSTLELGDSALYLCASSPAGTGFYEQYFGPGTRLTVT.

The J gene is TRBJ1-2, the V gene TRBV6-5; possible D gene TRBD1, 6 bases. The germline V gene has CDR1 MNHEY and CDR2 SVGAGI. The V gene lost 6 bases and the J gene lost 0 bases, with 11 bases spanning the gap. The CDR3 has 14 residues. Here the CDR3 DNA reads TGTGCCAGCAGATCCCCAGGGGCTAACTATGGCTACACCTTC. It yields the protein CASRSPGANYGYTF.

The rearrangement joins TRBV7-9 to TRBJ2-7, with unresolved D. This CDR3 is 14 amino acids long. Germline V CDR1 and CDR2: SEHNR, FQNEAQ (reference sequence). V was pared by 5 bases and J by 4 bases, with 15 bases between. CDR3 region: CASSAPERRYEQYF. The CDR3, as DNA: TGTGCCAGCAGCGCCCCCGAGAGAAGATACGAGCAGTACTTC.

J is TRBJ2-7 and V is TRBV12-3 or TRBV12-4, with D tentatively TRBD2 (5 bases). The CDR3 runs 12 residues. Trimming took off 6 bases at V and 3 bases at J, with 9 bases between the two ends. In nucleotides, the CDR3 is TGTGCCAGCAGCCTGACTATCTACGAGCAGTACTTC. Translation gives CASSLTIYEQYF.

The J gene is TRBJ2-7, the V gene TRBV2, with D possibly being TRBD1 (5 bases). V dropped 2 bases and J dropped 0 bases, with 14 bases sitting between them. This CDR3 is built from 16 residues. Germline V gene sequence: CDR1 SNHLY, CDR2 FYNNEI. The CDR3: CASSEQWADSSYEQYF. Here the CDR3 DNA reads TGTGCCAGCAGTGAACAGTGGGCAGACAGCTCCTACGAGCAGTACTTC.

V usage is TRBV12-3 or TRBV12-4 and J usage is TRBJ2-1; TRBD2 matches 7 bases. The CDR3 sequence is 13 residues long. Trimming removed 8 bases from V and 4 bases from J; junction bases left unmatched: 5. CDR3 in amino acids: CASGGRGYNEQFF. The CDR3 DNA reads TGTGCCAGCGGGGGGAGGGGATACAATGAGCAGTTCTTC.

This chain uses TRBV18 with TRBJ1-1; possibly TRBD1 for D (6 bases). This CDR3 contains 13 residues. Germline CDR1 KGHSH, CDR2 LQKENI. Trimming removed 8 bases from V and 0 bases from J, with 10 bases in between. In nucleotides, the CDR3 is TGTGCCAGCGCGGACAGCCTGAACACTGAAGCTTTCTTT. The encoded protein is CASADSLNTEAFF.

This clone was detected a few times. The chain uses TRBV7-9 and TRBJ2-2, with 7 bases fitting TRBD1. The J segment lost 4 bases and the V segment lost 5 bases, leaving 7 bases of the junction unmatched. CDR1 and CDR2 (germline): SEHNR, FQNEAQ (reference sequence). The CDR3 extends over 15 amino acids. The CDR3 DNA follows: TGTGCCAGCAGCACCAACAGGGGAAGCACCGGGGAGCTGTTTTTT. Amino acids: CASSTNRGSTGELFF.

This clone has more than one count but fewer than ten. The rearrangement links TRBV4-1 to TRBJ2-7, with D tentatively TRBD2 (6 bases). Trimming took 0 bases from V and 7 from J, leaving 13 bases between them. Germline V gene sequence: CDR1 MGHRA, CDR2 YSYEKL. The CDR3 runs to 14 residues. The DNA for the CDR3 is TGCGCCAGCAGCCAAGAACCGGGGGTGAGAGAGCAGTACTTC. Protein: CASSQEPGVREQYF.

CDR3 bases: TGTGCCAGCAGCCCAAGGGTCGGGCAGGGGGGTGGCTACACCTTC. Its translation: CASSPRVGQGGGYTF. This chain joins TRBV5-4 and TRBJ1-2; TRBD1 agrees at 7 bases. The CDR3 loop spans 15 amino acids. Losses at the gene ends were 4 bases for V and 7 bases for J; bases not matched to a gene: 13. CDR1 and CDR2 from the germline V gene are SGHNT and YYREEE (reference sequence).

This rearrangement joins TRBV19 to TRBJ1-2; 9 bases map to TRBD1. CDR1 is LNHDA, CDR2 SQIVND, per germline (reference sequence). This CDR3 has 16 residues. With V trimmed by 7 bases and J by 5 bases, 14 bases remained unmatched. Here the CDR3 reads CASTSTGQGRYYGYTF. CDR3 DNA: TGTGCCAGTACTTCTACGGGACAGGGACGATATTATGGCTACACCTTC.

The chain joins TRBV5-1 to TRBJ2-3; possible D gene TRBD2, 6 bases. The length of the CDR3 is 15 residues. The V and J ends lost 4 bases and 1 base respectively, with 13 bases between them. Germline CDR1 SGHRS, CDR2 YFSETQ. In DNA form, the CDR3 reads TGCGCCAGCAGCGCAAGACTAGGGGGCACAGATACGCAGTATTTT. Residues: CASSARLGGTDTQYF. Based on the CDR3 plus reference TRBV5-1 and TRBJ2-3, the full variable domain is KAGVTQTPRYLIKTRGQQVTLSCSPISGHRSVSWYQQTPGQGLQFLFEYFSETQRNKGNFPGRFSGRQFSNSRSEMNVSTLELGDSALYLCASSARLGGTDTQYFGPGTRLTVL.

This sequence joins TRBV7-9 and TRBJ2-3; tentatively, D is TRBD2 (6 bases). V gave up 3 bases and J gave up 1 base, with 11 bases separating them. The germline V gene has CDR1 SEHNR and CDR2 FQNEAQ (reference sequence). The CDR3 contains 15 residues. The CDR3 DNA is TGTGCCAGCAGCTTCCCGCAGCGGGGCACAGATACGCAGTATTTT. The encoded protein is CASSFPQRGTDTQYF.

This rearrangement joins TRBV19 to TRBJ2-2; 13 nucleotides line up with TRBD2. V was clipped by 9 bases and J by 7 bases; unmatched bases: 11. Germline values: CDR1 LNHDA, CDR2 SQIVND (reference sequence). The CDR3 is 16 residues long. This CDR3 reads CASTALTSGGRGELFF. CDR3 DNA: TGTGCCAGCACCGCTCTGACTAGCGGGGGGCGCGGGGAGCTGTTTTTT.

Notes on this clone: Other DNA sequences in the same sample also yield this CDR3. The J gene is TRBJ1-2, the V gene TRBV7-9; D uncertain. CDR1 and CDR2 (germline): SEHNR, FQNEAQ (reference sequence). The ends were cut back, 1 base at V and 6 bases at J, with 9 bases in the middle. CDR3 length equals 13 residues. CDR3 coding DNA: TGTGCCAGCAGCTTAGGTTCCGGGGATGGCTACACCTTC. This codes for CASSLGSGDGYTF.

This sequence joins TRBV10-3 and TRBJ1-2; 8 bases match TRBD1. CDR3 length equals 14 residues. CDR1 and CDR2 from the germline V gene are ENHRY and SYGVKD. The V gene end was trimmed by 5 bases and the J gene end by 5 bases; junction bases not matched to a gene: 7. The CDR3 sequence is CAISWTGRDYGYTF. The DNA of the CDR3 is TGTGCCATCAGTTGGACAGGGAGGGATTATGGCTACACCTTC.

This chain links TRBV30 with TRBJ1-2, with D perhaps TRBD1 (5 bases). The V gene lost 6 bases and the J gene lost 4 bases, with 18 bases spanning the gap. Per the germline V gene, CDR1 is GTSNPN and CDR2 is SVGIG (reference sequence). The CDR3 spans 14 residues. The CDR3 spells CACQGLGLGYGYTF. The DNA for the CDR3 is TGTGCCTGCCAGGGTCTTGGGCTAGGCTATGGCTACACCTTC. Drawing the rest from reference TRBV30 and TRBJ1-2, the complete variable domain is SQTIHQWPATLVQPVGSPLSLECTVEGTSNPNLYWYRQAAGRGLQLLFYSVGIGQISSEVPQNLSASRPQDRQFILSSKKLLLSDSGFYLCACQGLGLGYGYTFGSGTRLTVV.

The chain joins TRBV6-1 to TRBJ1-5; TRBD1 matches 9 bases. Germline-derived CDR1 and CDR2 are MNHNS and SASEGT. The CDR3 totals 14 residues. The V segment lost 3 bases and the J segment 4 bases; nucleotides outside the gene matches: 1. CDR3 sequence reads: CASSETGGNQPQHF. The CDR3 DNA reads TGTGCCAGCAGTGAGACAGGGGGAAATCAGCCCCAGCATTTT.

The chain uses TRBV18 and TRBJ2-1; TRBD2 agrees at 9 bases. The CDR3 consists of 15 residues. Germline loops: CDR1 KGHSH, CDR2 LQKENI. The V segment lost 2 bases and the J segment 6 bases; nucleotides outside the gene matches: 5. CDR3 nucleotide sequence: TGTGCCAGCTCACCATCGGGGACTAGCAGCAATGAGCAGTTCTTC. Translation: CASSPSGTSSNEQFF.

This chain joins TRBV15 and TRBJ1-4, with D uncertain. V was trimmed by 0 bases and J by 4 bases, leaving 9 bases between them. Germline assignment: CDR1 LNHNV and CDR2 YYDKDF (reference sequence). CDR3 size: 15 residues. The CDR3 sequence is CATSRDPAGNEKLFF. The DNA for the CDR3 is TGTGCCACCAGCAGAGACCCGGCGGGTAATGAAAAACTGTTTTTT.